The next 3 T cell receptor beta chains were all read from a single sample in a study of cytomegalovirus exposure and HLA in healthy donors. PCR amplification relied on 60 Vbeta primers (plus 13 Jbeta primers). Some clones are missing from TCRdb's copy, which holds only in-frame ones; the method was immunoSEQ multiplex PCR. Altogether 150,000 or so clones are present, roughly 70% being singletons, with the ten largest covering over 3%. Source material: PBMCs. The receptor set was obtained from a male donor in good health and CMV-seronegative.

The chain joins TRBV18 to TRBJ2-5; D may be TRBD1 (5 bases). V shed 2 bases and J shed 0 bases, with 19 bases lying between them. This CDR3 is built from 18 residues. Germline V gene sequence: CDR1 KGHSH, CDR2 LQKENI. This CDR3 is CASSPDGRHGAYQETQYF. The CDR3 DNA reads TGTGCCAGCTCACCAGATGGGCGACATGGGGCCTACCAAGAGACCCAGTACTTC. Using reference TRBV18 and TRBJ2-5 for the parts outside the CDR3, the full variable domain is NAGVMQNPRHLVRRRGQEARLRCSPMKGHSHVYWYRQLPEEGLKFMVYLQKENIIDESGMPKERFSAEFPKEGPSILRIQQVVRGDSAAYFCASSPDGRHGAYQETQYFGPGTRLLVL.

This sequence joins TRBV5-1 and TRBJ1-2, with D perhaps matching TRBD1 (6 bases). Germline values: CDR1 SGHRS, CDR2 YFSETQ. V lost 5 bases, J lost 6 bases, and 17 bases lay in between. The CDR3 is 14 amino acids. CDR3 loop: CASRPGGQQNGYTF. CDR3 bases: TGCGCCAGCAGGCCCGGGGGGCAGCAGAATGGCTACACCTTC.

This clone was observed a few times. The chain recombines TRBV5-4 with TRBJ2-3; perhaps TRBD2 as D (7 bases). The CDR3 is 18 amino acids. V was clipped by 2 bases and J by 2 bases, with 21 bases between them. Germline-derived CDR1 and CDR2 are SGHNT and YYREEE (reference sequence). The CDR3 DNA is TGTGCCAGCAGCTTTGACGGCGGGGGCCTCTTGAACACAGATACGCAGTATTTT. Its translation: CASSFDGGGLLNTDTQYF.